Each of the 3 T cell receptor beta chains below was sequenced from the same sample in a study of technical replicates of blood from a handful of donors. Profiled with immunoSEQ multiplex PCR; TCRdb holds only in-frame clones, not every one. The table lists around 72,000 clones, approximately 98% of them singletons. Sequenced input: T cells isolated from PBMCs. Receptor source: a human donor in good health.

This CDR3 reads CASSGQGESSYNEQFF. Here the CDR3 DNA reads TGTGCCAGTAGTGGACAGGGGGAGAGCTCCTACAATGAGCAGTTCTTC. The gene calls are TRBV19 and TRBJ2-1, with 10 bases that match TRBD1. Trimming at V came to 5 bases and at J to 0 bases, leaving 4 bases not matched to a gene. This CDR3 region has 16 residues. The germline V gene has CDR1 LNHDA and CDR2 SQIVND (reference sequence).

The chain combines TRBV9 with TRBJ2-5; 11 bases fit TRBD2. Germline V lookup: CDR1 SGDLS, CDR2 YYNGEE. Losses at the gene ends were 1 base for V and 4 bases for J; bases not matched to a gene: 9. CDR3 length equals 17 residues. CDR3 loop: CASSVYQGLAAVETQYF. CDR3 bases: TGTGCCAGCAGCGTATACCAGGGACTAGCGGCTGTAGAGACCCAGTACTTC.

The V gene is TRBV30, the J gene TRBJ2-5; the match to TRBD2 covers 11 bases. CDR3 size: 14 residues. Trimming took 4 bases from V and 0 from J; bases not matched to a gene: 1. Germline CDR1 GTSNPN, CDR2 SVGIG (reference sequence). The CDR3 protein is CAWTSGGYQETQYF. The DNA of the CDR3 is TGTGCCTGGACTAGCGGGGGGTACCAAGAGACCCAGTACTTC.